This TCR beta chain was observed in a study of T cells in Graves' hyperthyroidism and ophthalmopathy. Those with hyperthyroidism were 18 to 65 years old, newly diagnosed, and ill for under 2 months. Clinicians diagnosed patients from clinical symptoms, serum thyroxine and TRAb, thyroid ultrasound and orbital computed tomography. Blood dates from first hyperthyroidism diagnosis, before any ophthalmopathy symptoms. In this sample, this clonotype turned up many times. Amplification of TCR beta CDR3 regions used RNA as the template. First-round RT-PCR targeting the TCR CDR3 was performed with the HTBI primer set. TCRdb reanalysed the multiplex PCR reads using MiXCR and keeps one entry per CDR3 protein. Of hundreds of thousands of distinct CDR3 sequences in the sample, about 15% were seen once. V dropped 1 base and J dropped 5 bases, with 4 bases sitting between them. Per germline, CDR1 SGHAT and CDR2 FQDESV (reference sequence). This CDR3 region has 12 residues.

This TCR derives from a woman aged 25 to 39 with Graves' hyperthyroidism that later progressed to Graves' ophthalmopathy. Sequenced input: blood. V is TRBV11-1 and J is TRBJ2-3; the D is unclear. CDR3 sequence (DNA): TGTGCCAGCAGCTTAGACCGAGATACGCAGTATTTT. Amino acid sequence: CASSLDRDTQYF.